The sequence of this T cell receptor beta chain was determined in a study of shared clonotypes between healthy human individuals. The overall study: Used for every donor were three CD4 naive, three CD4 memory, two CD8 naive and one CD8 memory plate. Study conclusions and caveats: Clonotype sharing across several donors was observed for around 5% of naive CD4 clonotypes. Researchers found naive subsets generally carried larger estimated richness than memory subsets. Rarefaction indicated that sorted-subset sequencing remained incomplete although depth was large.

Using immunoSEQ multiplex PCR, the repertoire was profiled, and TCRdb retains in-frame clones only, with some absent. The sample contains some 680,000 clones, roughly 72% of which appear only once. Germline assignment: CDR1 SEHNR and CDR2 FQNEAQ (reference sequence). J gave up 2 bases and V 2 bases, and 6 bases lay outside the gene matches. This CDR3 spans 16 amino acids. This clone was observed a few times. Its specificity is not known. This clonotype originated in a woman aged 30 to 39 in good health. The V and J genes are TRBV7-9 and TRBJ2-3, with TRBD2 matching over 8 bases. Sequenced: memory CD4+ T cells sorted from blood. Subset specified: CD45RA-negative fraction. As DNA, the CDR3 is TGTGCCAGCAGCTTACTGCGGGAGGTTTTCACAGATACGCAGTATTTT. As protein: CASSLLREVFTDTQYF.